Presented here are 4 T cell receptor beta chains from one specimen sequenced in a study of cytomegalovirus exposure and HLA in healthy donors. PCR employed 60 Vbeta and 13 Jbeta primers. TCRdb's table, derived via immunoSEQ multiplex PCR, lists solely in-frame clones and lacks some. The sample contains some 150,000 clones, roughly 87% of which appear only once. Sequenced material: PBMCs. The receptors derive from a young woman in good health and CMV-seronegative.

The chain has TRBV29-1 and TRBJ2-5; D is unclear. Gene TRBJ2-7 matches the end of the DNA better, so the J call may be wrong. The CDR3 length is 12 residues. Germline lookup yields CDR1 SQVTM and CDR2 ANQGSEA. Here the CDR3 reads CSVLTGPYEQYF. CDR3 DNA: TGCAGCGTTTTAACGGGTCCCTACGAGCAGTACTTC.

The chain has TRBV5-6 and TRBJ2-1; D unclear. With 1 base removed from V and 8 bases from J, the gap between germline ends came to 10 bases. This CDR3 comprises 13 residues. Germline lookup yields CDR1 SGHDT and CDR2 YYEEEE. The CDR3, as DNA: TGTGCCAGCAGCTTGAGTGGCCACGATGAGCAGTTCTTC. It is translated as CASSLSGHDEQFF.

The V and J genes are TRBV11-2 and TRBJ2-7; 13 bases agree with TRBD2. This CDR3 is built from 16 residues. J was trimmed by 6 bases and V by 0 bases; bases with no gene match: 5. Germline V gene sequence: CDR1 SGHAT, CDR2 FQNNGV. CDR3 sequence reads: CASSLDQRLAGGEQYF. DNA of the CDR3: TGTGCCAGCAGCTTAGATCAACGACTAGCGGGAGGCGAGCAGTACTTC.

The gene calls are TRBV19 and TRBJ2-7; TRBD1 aligns across 7 bases. The CDR3 extends over 15 amino acids. CDR1 and CDR2 (germline): LNHDA, SQIVND (reference sequence). The ends lost 5 bases at V and 1 base at J; junction bases unmatched: 8. This CDR3 reads CASSPRTGSSYEQYF. CDR3 coding DNA: TGTGCCAGTAGTCCGCGGACAGGCAGTTCCTACGAGCAGTACTTC.